The 23 T cell receptor beta chains below all came from one sample that was sequenced in a study of human T cells and chemical hapten exposure. Each CDR3 protein gets one entry after TCRdb re-called the RACE reads with MiXCR. The table includes approximately 97,000 distinct CDR3 sequences, roughly 11% detected once. Time point of the sample: patch test 2, 6 weeks after DPC sensitization. Sample treatment: therapeutic diphenylcyclopropenone sensitization with weekly scalp DPC. The sequences come from whole blood, collected in connection with sensitization to the hapten diphenylcyclopropenone (DPC). These receptors originate from a woman in her thirties or forties with alopecia areata. Some clones in this sample may be carry-over from other donors' samples.

V usage is TRBV7-2 and J usage is TRBJ2-5, with 11 positions matching TRBD2. The germline gives CDR1 SGHTA, CDR2 FQGNSA. The V gene end was trimmed by 7 bases and the J gene end by 5 bases; junction bases not matched to a gene: 9. The CDR3 length is 15 residues. The CDR3 loop is CASTRDIAGGETQYF. DNA for the CDR3: TGTGCCAGCACCCGAGATATAGCGGGAGGGGAGACCCAGTACTTC.

V gene TRBV5-5 combines with J gene TRBJ1-1; D is uncertain. The CDR3 runs to 15 residues. CDR1 is SGHKS, CDR2 YYEKEE, per germline (reference sequence). V was pared by 0 bases and J by 2 bases, with 11 bases between. The CDR3 spells CASSLEGDGNTEAFF. CDR3 sequence (DNA): TGTGCCAGCAGCTTGGAGGGAGACGGAAACACTGAAGCTTTCTTT.

This sequence joins TRBV27 and TRBJ1-5; no definite D call. Trimming pared 2 bases from V and 4 bases from J, leaving 9 bases between. The CDR3 is 14 residues long. Germline V gene data show CDR1 as MNHEY and CDR2 as SMNVEV (reference sequence). CDR3 sequence reads: CASSLRAGNQPQHF. The CDR3 DNA sequence: TGTGCCAGCAGTTTACGAGCCGGGAATCAGCCCCAGCATTTT.

The chain recombines TRBV7-8 with TRBJ2-5; 14 bases match TRBD2. The germline V gene encodes CDR1 SGHVS and CDR2 FQNEAQ. This CDR3 has 18 amino acids. After removal of 5 bases from V and 5 bases from J, the junction contained 13 bases not matched to a gene. The CDR3 region is CASSPGTSGSPVGETQYF. The CDR3 DNA is TGTGCCAGCAGCCCCGGGACTAGCGGGAGCCCTGTGGGGGAGACCCAGTACTTC.

This clonotype occurred a few times. This sequence joins TRBV4-3 and TRBJ1-5, with TRBD1 matching 7 bases. The V gene end was trimmed by 0 bases and the J gene end by 4 bases; junction bases not matched to a gene: 9. CDR3 length equals 17 residues. Germline values: CDR1 LGHNA, CDR2 YSLEER. The CDR3 spells CASSQDLEVQGNQPQHF. The DNA for the CDR3 is TGCGCCAGCAGCCAAGATTTAGAGGTACAGGGGAATCAGCCCCAGCATTTT.

This clonotype showed up just a few times. The V call is TRBV7-3, the J call TRBJ2-1; perhaps TRBD2 as D (6 bases). Trimming stripped 4 bases from V and 2 bases from J, with 15 bases between. The length of the CDR3 is 16 residues. Per germline, CDR1 SGHTA and CDR2 FQGTGA. CDR3 nucleotide sequence: TGTGCCAGCAGCTCCGGGACTCCTGGGCCCTACAATGAGCAGTTCTTC. Encoded protein: CASSSGTPGPYNEQFF.

There are a few counts of this clonotype. The chain has TRBV20-1 and TRBJ1-2; no definite D call. The CDR3 runs to 11 residues. The V end was cut by 1 base, the J end by 5 bases, with 5 bases between. CDR1 and CDR2 from the germline V gene are DFQATT and SNEGSKA (reference sequence). In nucleotides, the CDR3 is TGCAGTGCTAGAGGGGGTTATGGCTACACCTTC. It is translated as CSARGGYGYTF.

The table lists this clonotype with a few counts. CDR3 in amino acids: CASSLDSGGYNNEQFF. The CDR3, as DNA: TGTGCCAGCAGTTTAGATAGCGGGGGATACAACAATGAGCAGTTCTTC. The chain couples TRBV28 to TRBJ2-1; 9 bases are a match to TRBD2. Losses at the gene ends were 2 bases for V and 5 bases for J; bases not matched to a gene: 7. CDR3 length equals 16 residues. Germline CDR1 reads MDHEN; CDR2 reads SYDVKM.

This clonotype has at least ten counts. V gene TRBV2 combines with J gene TRBJ1-4, with D perhaps TRBD1 (5 bases). V was shortened by 6 bases and J by 8 bases, with 16 bases between the two germline ends. The germline V gene has CDR1 SNHLY and CDR2 FYNNEI. The CDR3 covers 14 residues. The CDR3, as DNA: TGTGCCAGCAGAGAACGACAGAGCTCAGAAAAACTGTTTTTT. This sequence encodes CASRERQSSEKLFF.

This clonotype was observed a few times. CDR3 DNA sequence: TGTGCCAGCAGAAAATTCGGACGTCACGGCTATGGCTACACCTTC. This codes for CASRKFGRHGYGYTF. The genes are TRBV3-1 and TRBJ1-2; D uncertain. V dropped 6 bases and J dropped 4 bases, with 18 bases sitting between them. This CDR3 contains 15 residues. In germline, CDR1 is LGHDT, CDR2 YNNKEL (reference sequence).

This chain connects TRBV29-1 to TRBJ2-7; D might be TRBD1 or TRBD2, each matching 5 bases. Germline CDR1 SQVTM, CDR2 ANQGSEA. The CDR3 contains 13 residues. As DNA, the CDR3 is TGCAGTGCCCTGAGGGACGGGTCCTACGAGCAGTACTTC. Translating gives CSALRDGSYEQYF.

This clonotype was detected only a few times. The chain has TRBV28 and TRBJ2-5; D is possibly TRBD2 (7 bases). V was cut by 9 bases and J by 12 bases, with 17 bases left in between. This CDR3 spans 11 amino acids. Germline assignment: CDR1 MDHEN and CDR2 SYDVKM. Here the CDR3 DNA reads TGTGCCAGTTCCACAGGGAGGGGGGAGTACTTC. This sequence encodes CASSTGRGEYF.

V is TRBV5-4 and J is TRBJ2-7; no definite D call. The length of the CDR3 is 15 residues. Germline assignment: CDR1 SGHNT and CDR2 YYREEE (reference sequence). V gave up 4 bases and J gave up 1 base, with 15 bases separating them. The CDR3 loop reads CASSQNNARSYEQYF. DNA for the CDR3: TGTGCCAGCAGCCAAAACAACGCTAGATCCTACGAGCAGTACTTC.

This chain connects TRBV27 to TRBJ1-2; possible D gene TRBD1, 5 bases. The CDR3 sequence is 16 residues long. V was cut by 5 bases and J by 8 bases, with 24 bases left in between. From germline, CDR1 is MNHEY and CDR2 SMNVEV (reference sequence). The CDR3 DNA reads TGTGCCAGCAGTCACTTCGTTGGGGACGACTATGCGGGCTACACCTTC. This sequence encodes CASSHFVGDDYAGYTF.

This clonotype occurred a few times. The rearrangement uses TRBV6-6 and TRBJ2-3; possible D gene TRBD1, 6 bases. The CDR3 contains 13 residues. V lost 5 bases and J lost 3, with 9 bases in between. Germline V gives CDR1 MNHNY, CDR2 SVGAGI (reference sequence). The CDR3, as DNA: TGTGCCAGCAGTGGGGGCTCTACAGATACGCAGTATTTT. It is translated as CASSGGSTDTQYF.

The chain carries TRBV7-2 and TRBJ2-3, with 10 bases matching TRBD2. The V gene end was trimmed by 1 base and the J gene end by 0 bases; junction bases not matched to a gene: 4. This CDR3 contains 17 residues. Germline V CDR1 and CDR2: SGHTA, FQGNSA. CDR3 DNA: TGTGCCAGCAGCTTAGTTGGACTAGCGGCCAGCACAGATACGCAGTATTTT. The encoded protein is CASSLVGLAASTDTQYF.

CDR3 residues: CASLKGGLADHEQFF. Here the CDR3 DNA reads TGTGCCAGCCTAAAAGGAGGACTAGCAGATCATGAGCAGTTCTTC. The V and J genes are TRBV28 and TRBJ2-1, with 8 positions matching TRBD2. Germline trimming cut 8 bases from V and 8 bases from J; bases unmatched to any gene: 14. Per the germline V gene, CDR1 is MDHEN and CDR2 is SYDVKM. The CDR3 runs to 15 residues.

This clonotype was detected only a few times. The rearrangement links TRBV20-1 to TRBJ2-2, with D perhaps TRBD2 (8 bases). V was pared by 6 bases and J by 6 bases, with 17 bases between. CDR3 size: 14 residues. Germline CDR1 is DFQATT and CDR2 is SNEGSKA (reference sequence). This CDR3 reads CSARTSQGAGELFF. The CDR3 nucleotides read TGCAGTGCCCGGACTAGCCAGGGGGCCGGGGAGCTGTTTTTT.

This clonotype showed up just a few times. This chain uses TRBV29-1 with TRBJ2-1; D gene uncertain. CDR1 and CDR2 from the germline V gene are SQVTM and ANQGSEA. The CDR3 consists of 11 residues. V was clipped by 6 bases and J by 5 bases, with 8 bases between them. CDR3 residues: CSVTFNNEQFF. As DNA, the CDR3 is TGCAGCGTGACTTTTAACAATGAGCAGTTCTTC.

This clonotype came up many times. The genes are TRBV5-4 and TRBJ1-1; D is undetermined. Trimming took 1 base from V and 3 from J, leaving 10 bases between them. This CDR3 spans 14 amino acids. The germline V gene encodes CDR1 SGHNT and CDR2 YYREEE (reference sequence). In nucleotides, the CDR3 is TGTGCCAGCAGCTTGCGGCGGAGGGACACTGAAGCTTTCTTT. This translates into CASSLRRRDTEAFF. Combining the CDR3 with reference TRBV5-4 and TRBJ1-1 gives the whole variable domain ETGVTQSPTHLIKTRGQQVTLRCSSQSGHNTVSWYQQALGQGPQFIFQYYREEENGRGNFPPRFSGLQFPNYSSELNVNALELDDSALYLCASSLRRRDTEAFFGQGTRLTVV.

This clonotype was detected many times. V usage is TRBV6-2 or TRBV6-3 and J usage is TRBJ2-1; the D is unclear. CDR1 is MNHEY and CDR2 is SVGEGT in the germline V gene. The germline V and J ends were trimmed by 10 bases and 2 bases, with 3 bases remaining between them. This CDR3 is built from 10 residues. CDR3 in DNA: TGTGCCACCGCCTACAATGAGCAGTTCTTC. Encoded protein: CATAYNEQFF.

The CDR3 sequence: CASSYSRQGARYEQYF. The CDR3 DNA follows: TGTGCCAGCAGTTACTCGCGACAGGGGGCGCGTTACGAGCAGTACTTC. This chain connects TRBV6-6 to TRBJ2-7, with 10 bases identical to TRBD1. V was pared by 0 bases and J by 4 bases, with 6 bases of the junction left unmatched. Germline V gene sequence: CDR1 MNHNY, CDR2 SVGAGI (reference sequence). CDR3 size: 16 residues.

This clonotype has a handful of counts. The chain joins TRBV12-3 or TRBV12-4 to TRBJ1-1; D ambiguous. The V end lost 6 bases, the J end lost 1 base, and 9 bases lay between the germline ends. There are 13 residues in the CDR3. The CDR3 is CASRHQENTEAFF. CDR3 DNA: TGTGCCAGCAGACACCAGGAGAACACTGAAGCTTTCTTT.